A selection of T cell receptor beta chains follows, all from one sample in a study of cytomegalovirus exposure and HLA in healthy donors. TCRdb's table, derived via immunoSEQ multiplex PCR, lists solely in-frame clones and lacks some. This table has over 100,000 clones, 81% appearing once. Input material: PBMCs. These receptors were taken from a woman in her 30s in good health and CMV-seronegative. Both conserved end residues are part of each CDR3. Each record gives: clone size, V gene, CDR3 length, J gene, D gene, CDR3 DNA, CDR3 protein. A D gene is named only where the DNA matches it firmly. Clone size appears in some rows only: once, few, many, or a class for an expanded clone.

clone_size: .
v_call: TRBV6-5
cdr3_length: 14
j_call: TRBJ2-2
d_call: TRBD2
cdr3_nt: TGTGCCAGCAGTCCGACTAGCGGCACCGGGGAGCTGTTTTTT
cdr3_aa: CASSPTSGTGELFF

clone_size: few
v_call: TRBV6-1
cdr3_length: 15
j_call: TRBJ2-1
d_call: .
cdr3_nt: TGTGCCAGCACAACGAGGAGGGGGGGATCGAATGAGCAGTTCTTC
cdr3_aa: CASTTRRGGSNEQFF

clone_size: .
v_call: TRBV6-1
cdr3_length: 15
j_call: TRBJ2-1
d_call: .
cdr3_nt: TGTGCCAGCAGTGAAAGGTATGCGCTAGACAGCGAGCAGTTCTTC
cdr3_aa: CASSERYALDSEQFF

clone_size: .
v_call: TRBV19
cdr3_length: 20
j_call: TRBJ1-4
d_call: .
cdr3_nt: TGTGCCAGTAGTATAGTCGGCGGAAAACTCTATCCGGCGGGGAATGAAAAACTGTTTTTT
cdr3_aa: CASSIVGGKLYPAGNEKLFF

clone_size: .
v_call: TRBV9
cdr3_length: 17
j_call: TRBJ2-3
d_call: TRBD2
cdr3_nt: TGTGCCAGCAGCTTCACCGGACTAGCGGGACCCACAGATACGCAGTATTTT
cdr3_aa: CASSFTGLAGPTDTQYF

clone_size: .
v_call: TRBV4-3
cdr3_length: 18
j_call: TRBJ2-1
d_call: TRBD2
cdr3_nt: TGCGCCAGCAGCCAAAATACATATACTAGCGGGGAGTACAATGAGCAGTTCTTC
cdr3_aa: CASSQNTYTSGEYNEQFF

clone_size: few
v_call: TRBV29-1
cdr3_length: 14
j_call: TRBJ2-5
d_call: .
cdr3_nt: TGCAGCGGACTGGCGGGTGGGTCGGGAGAGACCCAGTACTTC
cdr3_aa: CSGLAGGSGETQYF

clone_size: .
v_call: TRBV6-6
cdr3_length: 16
j_call: TRBJ2-1
d_call: TRBD2
cdr3_nt: TGTGCCAGCACTGGGGGTAGCGGGAGGCCCTACAATGAGCAGTTCTTC
cdr3_aa: CASTGGSGRPYNEQFF

clone_size: .
v_call: TRBV7-9
cdr3_length: 16
j_call: TRBJ2-1
d_call: .
cdr3_nt: TGTGCCAGCAGCTTAGCGATGTACGCGGGTGATGATGAGCAGTTCTTC
cdr3_aa: CASSLAMYAGDDEQFF

clone_size: .
v_call: TRBV18
cdr3_length: 14
j_call: TRBJ2-7
d_call: .
cdr3_nt: TGTGCCAGCTCACCAGGCAGGGGCACCTACGAGCAGTACTTC
cdr3_aa: CASSPGRGTYEQYF

clone_size: .
v_call: TRBV11-2
cdr3_length: 14
j_call: TRBJ2-5
d_call: TRBD2
cdr3_nt: TGTGCCAGCAGCTTAGTAGCGGGGATCGAGACCCAGTACTTC
cdr3_aa: CASSLVAGIETQYF

clone_size: .
v_call: TRBV19
cdr3_length: 15
j_call: TRBJ2-1
d_call: TRBD2
cdr3_nt: TGTGCCAGTAGTATAGACCGGCGTAGCGGGAAGGGTCCGTTCTTC
cdr3_aa: CASSIDRRSGKGPFF